This TCR beta chain originates from a study of T cells after yellow fever vaccination. Study results and caveats: Booster samples showed a return of most primary-vaccination clones (around 96% CD4, approximately 90% CD8). Weaker overall was a secondary response that nonetheless peaked faster, on day 5 versus 15.

The authors made TCR cDNA by 5'RACE template switching, adding a universal primer site and UMIs. TCRdb ran MiXCR on the 5' RACE reads and lists one entry per CDR3 protein. The sample lists fewer than 450,000 distinct CDR3 sequences, roughly 4% occurring once. Per germline, CDR1 SGHKS and CDR2 YYEKEE (reference sequence). V was pared by 7 bases and J by 1 base, with 14 bases between. This CDR3 has 14 amino acids. This clonotype was picked up many times. Antigen unknown. The sample in question was PBMCs, obtained 5 days after the yellow fever booster vaccination. This TCR was recovered from a man between 18 and 35 years old who received the YFV17D yellow fever vaccine. The V call is TRBV5-5, the J call TRBJ1-2, with a possible D match to TRBD1 (6 bases). The CDR3 spells CASSRTDFNYGYTF. CDR3 nucleotides: TGTGCCAGCTCCCGGACAGACTTTAACTATGGCTACACCTTC.